This TCR beta chain was recovered during a study of blood T cell repertoires in COVID-19. Clones were sequenced by immunoSEQ multiplex PCR, and TCRdb holds only the in-frame ones, with some missing. Found here are 300,000 to 400,000 clones, about 83% of them singletons; the top ten hold about 3%. The germline V and J ends were trimmed by 0 bases and 7 bases, with 5 bases remaining between them. The V gene's germline CDR1 is SGHRS and CDR2 YFSETQ. CDR3 length equals 12 residues. The rearrangement joins TRBV5-1 to TRBJ2-1, with D perhaps TRBD2 (5 bases). The TCR was taken from a man aged 25-40 years with active or convalescent COVID-19. Sequenced: peripheral blood. This CDR3 reads CASSLGGNEQFF. DNA for the CDR3: TGCGCCAGCAGCTTGGGAGGGAATGAGCAGTTCTTC.